In this sample, the clone carrying this T cell receptor beta chain turned up many times. Its antigen is unknown. The record originates from a study of CD8 T cells in ankylosing spondylitis. Overall study results and limits: Significant enrichment of disease-linked clones was reported in matched ankylosing spondylitis synovial fluid.

Trimming left V 7 bases short and J 4 bases short, with 18 bases between. Germline values: CDR1 SGHTA, CDR2 FQGNSA. This CDR3 has 15 residues. TCRdb independently ran MiXCR on the 5' RACE reads; one entry per CDR3 protein. The data contain fewer than 250,000 distinct CDR3 sequences, 10% of them seen just once; the ten biggest clones take up about a fifth. This clonotype was obtained from a male donor with ankylosing spondylitis or in good health (not recorded which). The sequenced sample was blood, either unsorted or a sorted T cell fraction (not recorded which). The rearrangement uses TRBV7-2 and TRBJ2-3; possibly TRBD2 for D (6 bases). The CDR3 reads CASTPGTLRADTQYF. The DNA for the CDR3 is TGTGCCAGCACCCCGGGGACTCTTCGGGCAGATACGCAGTATTTT.